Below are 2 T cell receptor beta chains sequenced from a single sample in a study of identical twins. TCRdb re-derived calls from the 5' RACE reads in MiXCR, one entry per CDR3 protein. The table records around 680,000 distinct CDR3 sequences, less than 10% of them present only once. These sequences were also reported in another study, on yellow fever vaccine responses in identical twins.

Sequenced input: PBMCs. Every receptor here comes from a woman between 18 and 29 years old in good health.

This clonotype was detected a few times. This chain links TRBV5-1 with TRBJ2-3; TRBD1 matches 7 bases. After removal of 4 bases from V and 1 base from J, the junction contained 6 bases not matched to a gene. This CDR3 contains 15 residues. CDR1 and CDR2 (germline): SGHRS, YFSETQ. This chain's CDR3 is CASSPRQGRTDTQYF. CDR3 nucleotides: TGCGCCAGCAGCCCACGACAGGGACGCACAGATACGCAGTATTTT.

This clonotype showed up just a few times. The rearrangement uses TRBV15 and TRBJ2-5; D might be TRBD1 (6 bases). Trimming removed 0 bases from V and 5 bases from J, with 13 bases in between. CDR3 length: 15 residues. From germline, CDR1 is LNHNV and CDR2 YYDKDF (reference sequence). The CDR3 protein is CATSRESTGPETQYF. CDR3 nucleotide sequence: TGTGCCACCAGCAGAGAATCGACAGGCCCGGAGACCCAGTACTTC.